Each of the 30 T cell receptor beta chains below was sequenced from the same sample in a study of cytomegalovirus exposure and HLA in healthy donors. Repertoires were generated with immunoSEQ multiplex PCR, while TCRdb's copy carries only in-frame clones and drops some. The repertoire consists of tens of thousands of clones, with roughly 92% occurring once and the leading ten covering 0.55% to 0.65%. Input material: PBMCs. Receptor source: a woman under 30 in good health and CMV-seronegative.

The J gene is TRBJ1-5, the V gene TRBV19; D is uncertain. Germline V gene sequence: CDR1 LNHDA, CDR2 SQIVND (reference sequence). There are 16 residues in the CDR3. V was trimmed by 2 bases and J by 3 bases, leaving 14 bases between them. The CDR3 here is CASSITDIPLNQPQHF. CDR3 DNA sequence: TGTGCCAGTAGTATAACTGACATCCCTCTCAATCAGCCCCAGCATTTT. Full variable domain (missing parts from reference TRBV19 and TRBJ1-5): DGGITQSPKYLFRKEGQNVTLSCEQNLNHDAMYWYRQDPGQGLRLIYYSQIVNDFQKGDIAEGYSVSREKKESFPLTVTSAQKNPTAFYLCASSITDIPLNQPQHFGDGTRLSIL.

The chain couples TRBV29-1 to TRBJ1-4, with no clear D. The length of the CDR3 is 14 residues. Germline CDR1 and CDR2: SQVTM and ANQGSEA. With 6 bases removed from V and 5 bases from J, the gap between germline ends came to 16 bases. CDR3 nucleotides: TGCAGCGTCCAGAGGGCAGGCCCGAATGAAAAACTGTTTTTT. Encoded protein: CSVQRAGPNEKLFF.

This rearrangement joins TRBV7-2 to TRBJ2-5; a weak D match, TRBD2 (6 bases). Germline loops: CDR1 SGHTA, CDR2 FQGNSA. The length of the CDR3 is 14 residues. The V end lost 2 bases, the J end lost 2 bases, and 9 bases lay between the germline ends. The CDR3 nucleotides read TGTGCCAGCAGCTTATTTGGGGGGCAAGAGACCCAGTACTTC. Translated: CASSLFGGQETQYF.

The V gene is TRBV18, the J gene TRBJ2-7; 7 nucleotides line up with TRBD1. This CDR3 is built from 16 residues. The V gene end was trimmed by 3 bases and the J gene end by 1 base; junction bases not matched to a gene: 9. Germline CDR1 and CDR2: KGHSH and LQKENI. CDR3 DNA sequence: TGTGCCAGCTCACCCCAGACAGGGATGGGATCCTACGAGCAGTACTTC. Encoded protein: CASSPQTGMGSYEQYF. Combining the CDR3 with reference TRBV18 and TRBJ2-7 gives the whole variable domain NAGVMQNPRHLVRRRGQEARLRCSPMKGHSHVYWYRQLPEEGLKFMVYLQKENIIDESGMPKERFSAEFPKEGPSILRIQQVVRGDSAAYFCASSPQTGMGSYEQYFGPGTRLTVT.

The chain carries TRBV28 and TRBJ1-4; perhaps TRBD1 as D (5 bases). Trimming pared 2 bases from V and 7 bases from J, leaving 14 bases between. The germline V gene encodes CDR1 MDHEN and CDR2 SYDVKM. This CDR3 comprises 15 residues. CDR3 amino acids: CASSLPRGSSEKLFF. The DNA for the CDR3 is TGTGCCAGCAGTTTACCCCGGGGGAGCTCTGAAAAACTGTTTTTT.

This clone was detected only a few times. V and J are TRBV5-4 and TRBJ2-5, with D hard to call. This CDR3 region has 13 residues. Trimming stripped 1 base from V and 4 bases from J, with 8 bases between. Germline CDR1 SGHNT, CDR2 YYREEE (reference sequence). The CDR3 DNA is TGTGCCAGCAGCTTGTGGCAGTCAGAGACCCAGTACTTC. Amino acid sequence: CASSLWQSETQYF.

The chain joins TRBV27 to TRBJ1-5; TRBD1 matches 7 bases. Per germline, CDR1 MNHEY and CDR2 SMNVEV (reference sequence). The CDR3 totals 15 residues. J was trimmed by 7 bases and V by 4 bases; bases with no gene match: 10. The CDR3 bases are TGTGCCAGCAGTTCGAACGGACAGGTATGGCAGCCCCAGCATTTT. Residues: CASSSNGQVWQPQHF.

The chain links TRBV18 to TRBJ1-2; D is possibly TRBD1 (5 bases). Germline V gene data show CDR1 as KGHSH and CDR2 as LQKENI. V lost 3 bases, J lost 6 bases, and 11 bases lay in between. This CDR3 is 13 amino acids long. The CDR3 sequence: CASSPREQDGYTF. The CDR3 region has the DNA TGTGCCAGCTCACCCAGGGAACAGGATGGCTACACCTTC.

This chain links TRBV28 with TRBJ1-2; the D is unclear. Trimming took 8 bases from V and 5 from J, leaving 9 bases between them. Germline CDR1 MDHEN, CDR2 SYDVKM. This CDR3 is 11 amino acids long. CDR3 loop: CASGRTYGYTF. The CDR3 DNA follows: TGTGCCAGCGGCCGGACTTATGGCTACACCTTC.

The V and J genes are TRBV30 and TRBJ2-7; 9 bases are shared with TRBD1. Germline-derived CDR1 and CDR2 are GTSNPN and SVGIG (reference sequence). The junction had 3 bases not matched to a gene; V was cut back by 3 bases and J by 3 bases. The CDR3 length is 13 residues. CDR3 nucleotide sequence: TGTGCCTGGAGGGGGACAGGGATCTACGAGCAGTACTTC. Its protein is CAWRGTGIYEQYF.

V usage is TRBV14 and J usage is TRBJ2-1; D may be TRBD2 (6 bases). V was trimmed by 3 bases and J by 0 bases, leaving 12 bases between them. Germline lookup yields CDR1 SGHDN and CDR2 FVKESK. CDR3 length: 16 residues. CDR3 nucleotides: TGTGCCAGCAGCCAGGGCGGCGGGGCCTCCTACAATGAGCAGTTCTTC. It specifies CASSQGGGASYNEQFF.

V usage is TRBV5-1 and J usage is TRBJ1-4; D not certain. V lost 1 base and J lost 7, with 11 bases in between. Germline V gives CDR1 SGHRS, CDR2 YFSETQ. The CDR3 is 14 residues long. As DNA, the CDR3 is TGCGCCAGCAGCTTGCGAACTCGCTCTGAAAAACTGTTTTTT. It encodes CASSLRTRSEKLFF.

The chain recombines TRBV29-1 with TRBJ1-2; TRBD1 aligns across 7 bases. The CDR3 has 13 residues. Per the germline V gene, CDR1 is SQVTM and CDR2 is ANQGSEA. Trimming cost V 2 bases and J 5 bases; bases outside gene matches: 5. DNA for the CDR3: TGCAGCGTTGAACCAGGGGGGTGGTATGGCTACACCTTC. Amino acids: CSVEPGGWYGYTF.

The chain joins TRBV5-1 to TRBJ1-5; 10 nucleotides match TRBD1. In germline, CDR1 is SGHRS, CDR2 YFSETQ. Unmatched junction bases numbered 5, after V lost 4 bases and J lost 7 bases. The CDR3 spans 14 residues. The CDR3 loop is CASSIRQGAQPQHF. The CDR3 bases are TGCGCCAGCAGCATCCGACAGGGGGCCCAGCCCCAGCATTTT. The full variable domain, rest sourced from reference TRBV5-1 and TRBJ1-5, is KAGVTQTPRYLIKTRGQQVTLSCSPISGHRSVSWYQQTPGQGLQFLFEYFSETQRNKGNFPGRFSGRQFSNSRSEMNVSTLELGDSALYLCASSIRQGAQPQHFGDGTRLSIL.

V usage is TRBV5-5 and J usage is TRBJ2-3; 12 bases are shared with TRBD2. J gave up 2 bases and V 5 bases, and 15 bases lay outside the gene matches. This CDR3 comprises 19 residues. Germline CDR1 SGHKS, CDR2 YYEKEE (reference sequence). The CDR3 spells CASRSAGLAGGQVTDTQYF. The CDR3 DNA reads TGTGCCAGCAGATCGGCGGGGCTAGCGGGGGGGCAGGTCACAGATACGCAGTATTTT.

The rearrangement uses TRBV5-1 and TRBJ2-2, with D maybe TRBD2 (6 bases). The CDR3 has 14 amino acids. Trimming stripped 7 bases from V and 3 bases from J, with 13 bases between. CDR1 and CDR2 (germline): SGHRS, YFSETQ. For the CDR3, the DNA is TGCGCCAGCGGTCTACGGGACTACACCGGGGAGCTGTTTTTT. This sequence encodes CASGLRDYTGELFF.

This chain uses TRBV7-8 with TRBJ1-3; no reliable D call. The V gene's germline CDR1 is SGHVS and CDR2 FQNEAQ. CDR3 length equals 16 residues. The V end lost 5 bases, the J end lost 0 bases, and 14 bases lay between the germline ends. CDR3 sequence (DNA): TGTGCCAGCAGCCCCGGACTGCTGAGCTCTGGAAACACCATATATTTT. It codes for CASSPGLLSSGNTIYF.

The rearrangement joins TRBV19 to TRBJ2-7, with TRBD2 identical over 7 bases. Germline V gene sequence: CDR1 LNHDA, CDR2 SQIVND (reference sequence). The CDR3 is 13 amino acids. V was clipped by 4 bases and J by 10 bases; unmatched bases: 10. CDR3 bases: TGTGCCAGTAGTACAACGAGCGGGGTCGAACAGTACTTC. Amino acid sequence: CASSTTSGVEQYF.

The chain employs TRBV9 and TRBJ2-2; TRBD1 aligns across 8 bases. Germline V gene lookup returns CDR1 SGDLS and CDR2 YYNGEE. The V and J ends lost 3 bases and 4 bases, in that order; junction bases with no gene match: 5. This CDR3 comprises 15 residues. The CDR3 nucleotides read TGTGCCAGCAGCGGGACAGGGATGGGCACCGGGGAGCTGTTTTTT. It encodes CASSGTGMGTGELFF.

The chain recombines TRBV7-2 with TRBJ1-2; weak D call: TRBD1 (5 bases). The V and J ends lost 3 bases and 0 bases respectively, with 11 bases between them. This CDR3 region has 15 residues. In germline, CDR1 is SGHTA, CDR2 FQGNSA. CDR3 sequence (DNA): TGTGCCAGCAGCTTTTCAGGGCAAACTAACTATGGCTACACCTTC. Translated, it gives CASSFSGQTNYGYTF.

This chain uses TRBV5-4 with TRBJ2-3, with a tentative D call TRBD1 (7 bases). V lost 4 bases and J lost 3, with 15 bases in between. This CDR3 is 15 amino acids long. Germline V gene sequence: CDR1 SGHNT, CDR2 YYREEE (reference sequence). CDR3 bases: TGTGCCAGCAGCCTACAACAGGGGAGGACAGATACGCAGTATTTT. It yields the protein CASSLQQGRTDTQYF.

This clone has more than one count but fewer than ten. The chain recombines TRBV7-9 with TRBJ2-7, with 8 nucleotides matching TRBD1. Germline assignment: CDR1 SEHNR and CDR2 FQNEAQ (reference sequence). The V and J ends lost 5 bases and 5 bases, in that order; junction bases with no gene match: 11. The CDR3 is 15 amino acids. DNA for the CDR3: TGTGCCAGCAGCACTTACTCAGGGGGCAGGCACGAGCAGTACTTC. Encoded protein: CASSTYSGGRHEQYF. Together with reference TRBV7-9 and TRBJ2-7, the CDR3 gives the full variable domain: DTGVSQNPRHKITKRGQNVTFRCDPISEHNRLYWYRQTLGQGPEFLTYFQNEAQLEKSRLLSDRFSAERPKGSFSTLEIQRTEQGDSAMYLCASSTYSGGRHEQYFGPGTRLTVT.

The J gene is TRBJ2-2, the V gene TRBV7-9; D is possibly TRBD1 (6 bases). This CDR3 region has 16 residues. Germline CDR1 SEHNR, CDR2 FQNEAQ (reference sequence). V shed 5 bases and J shed 0 bases, with 13 bases lying between them. This CDR3 is CASSTQGSANTGELFF. DNA of the CDR3: TGTGCCAGCAGCACACAGGGTTCGGCGAACACCGGGGAGCTGTTTTTT.

This sequence joins TRBV29-1 and TRBJ2-1, with 10 bases identical to TRBD1. Germline CDR1 and CDR2: SQVTM and ANQGSEA. V was clipped by 8 bases and J by 7 bases; unmatched bases: 11. The length of the CDR3 is 14 residues. The DNA of the CDR3 is TGCAGCTCCGTAGATTGGACAGGGGGGAATGAGCAGTTCTTC. It translates to CSSVDWTGGNEQFF.

The rearrangement joins TRBV5-6 to TRBJ1-6; weak D call: TRBD1 (6 bases). The CDR3 has 17 amino acids. V lost 2 bases and J 3 bases, leaving 15 bases between the germline ends. From germline, CDR1 is SGHDT and CDR2 YYEEEE. The CDR3 region has the DNA TGTGCCAGCAGCTTAAGGGCAGGGGAAAACTATAATTCACCCCTCCACTTT. Translation: CASSLRAGENYNSPLHF.

The chain employs TRBV7-9 and TRBJ1-1, with D maybe TRBD1 (6 bases). V was cut by 3 bases and J by 1 base, with 21 bases left in between. Germline assignment: CDR1 SEHNR and CDR2 FQNEAQ (reference sequence). The CDR3 totals 18 residues. CDR3 sequence: CASSFMGYQTGTNTEAFF. CDR3 in DNA: TGTGCCAGCAGCTTTATGGGGTACCAGACAGGAACGAACACTGAAGCTTTCTTT.

The rearrangement links TRBV29-1 to TRBJ1-1, with 9 bases that match TRBD1. Germline V lookup: CDR1 SQVTM, CDR2 ANQGSEA. This CDR3 comprises 13 residues. Germline trimming cut 4 bases from V and 11 bases from J; bases unmatched to any gene: 11. For the CDR3, the DNA is TGCAGCGTTGTGGAAACAGGGGGCGGAGGGGCTTTCTTT. Translating it yields CSVVETGGGGAFF.

The V gene is TRBV6-4, the J gene TRBJ2-7; 10 bases line up with TRBD1. CDR3 length: 20 amino acids. V dropped 6 bases and J dropped 0; count of bases not matched to a gene: 20. Germline CDR1 reads MRHNA; CDR2 reads SNTAGT. The CDR3 DNA is TGTGCCAGCAGCGTCACCTCCGGGACAGGGGAGTGCGGGTCCTCCTACGAGCAGTACTTC. Translated, it gives CASSVTSGTGECGSSYEQYF.

The chain combines TRBV28 with TRBJ1-1, with D maybe TRBD1 (5 bases). The CDR3 length is 15 residues. CDR1 MDHEN and CDR2 SYDVKM come from the germline V gene. The V gene lost 5 bases and the J gene lost 5 bases, with 18 bases spanning the gap. CDR3 DNA: TGTGCCAGCAGTGTAATTTGGGGGGGTAGAACTGAAGCTTTCTTT. Its translation is CASSVIWGGRTEAFF. Filled out from reference TRBV28 and TRBJ1-1, the complete variable domain reads DVKVTQSSRYLVKRTGEKVFLECVQDMDHENMFWYRQDPGLGLRLIYFSYDVKMKEKGDIPEGYSVSREKKERFSLILESASTNQTSMYLCASSVIWGGRTEAFFGQGTRLTVV.

V gene TRBV30 combines with J gene TRBJ1-2; TRBD1 aligns across 9 bases. The length of the CDR3 is 12 residues. Germline-derived CDR1 and CDR2 are GTSNPN and SVGIG (reference sequence). The J segment lost 7 bases and the V segment lost 8 bases, leaving 8 bases of the junction unmatched. The CDR3 DNA reads TGTGCCATCCTACAGGGGGCGCTTGGCTACACCTTC. This gives the protein CAILQGALGYTF.